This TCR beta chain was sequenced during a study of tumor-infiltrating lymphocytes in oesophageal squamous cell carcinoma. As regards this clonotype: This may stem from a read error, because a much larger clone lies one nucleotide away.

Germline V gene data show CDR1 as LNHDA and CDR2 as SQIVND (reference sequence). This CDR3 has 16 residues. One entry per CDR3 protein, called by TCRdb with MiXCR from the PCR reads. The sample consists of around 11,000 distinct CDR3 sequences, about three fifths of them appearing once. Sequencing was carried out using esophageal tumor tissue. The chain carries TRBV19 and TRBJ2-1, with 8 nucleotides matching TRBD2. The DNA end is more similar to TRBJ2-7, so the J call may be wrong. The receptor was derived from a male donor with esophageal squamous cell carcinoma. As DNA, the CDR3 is TGTGCCAGTAGTATCGTGGCCAGCGGGGGCTACAATGAGCAGTACTTC. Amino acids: CASSIVASGGYNEQYF.